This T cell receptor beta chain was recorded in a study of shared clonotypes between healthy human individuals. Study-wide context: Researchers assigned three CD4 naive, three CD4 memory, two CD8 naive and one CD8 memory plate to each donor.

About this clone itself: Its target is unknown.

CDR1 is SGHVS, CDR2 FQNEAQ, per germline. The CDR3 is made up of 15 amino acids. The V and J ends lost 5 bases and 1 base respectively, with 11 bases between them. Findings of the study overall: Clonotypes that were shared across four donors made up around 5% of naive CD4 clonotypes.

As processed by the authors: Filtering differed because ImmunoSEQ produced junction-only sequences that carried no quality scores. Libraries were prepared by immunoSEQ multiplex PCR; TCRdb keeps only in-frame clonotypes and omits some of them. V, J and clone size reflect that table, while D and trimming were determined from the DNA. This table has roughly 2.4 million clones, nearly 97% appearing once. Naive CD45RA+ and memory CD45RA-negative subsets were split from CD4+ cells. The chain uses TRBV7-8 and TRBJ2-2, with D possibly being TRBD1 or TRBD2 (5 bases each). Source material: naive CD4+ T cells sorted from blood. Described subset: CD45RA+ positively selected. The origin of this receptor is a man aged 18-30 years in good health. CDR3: CASSPGTLNTGELFF. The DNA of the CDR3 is TGTGCCAGCAGCCCAGGGACCTTGAACACCGGGGAGCTGTTTTTT. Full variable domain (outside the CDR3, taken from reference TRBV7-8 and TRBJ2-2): GAGVSQSPRYKVAKRGQDVALRCDPISGHVSLFWYQQALGQGPEFLTYFQNEAQLDKSGLPSDRFFAERPEGSVSTLKIQRTQQEDSAVYLCASSPGTLNTGELFFGEGSRLTVL.